This entry features one TCR beta chain sequence. Roughly 0.5 to 1 ug RNA was reverse transcribed with random hexamers. Via MiXCR, TCRdb re-called the immunoSEQ multiplex PCR reads, giving one row per CDR3 protein. The sample lists around 160,000 distinct CDR3 sequences, around 94% occurring once. This entry comes from a study of CD8 T cells in Susac syndrome. With 5 bases clipped from V and 3 bases from J, the junction kept 5 bases outside the gene matches. The CDR3 loop spans 14 amino acids. Germline values: CDR1 SGHTA, CDR2 FQGNSA. This TCR was recovered from a human donor in good health. The sequencing sample was made of CD4+ T cells from PBMCs. The chain links TRBV7-2 to TRBJ2-5, with 8 bases matching TRBD1. DNA of the CDR3: TGTGCCAGCAGCCCCAACAGGGGGAAAGAGACCCAGTACTTC. Translating gives CASSPNRGKETQYF. Using reference TRBV7-2 and TRBJ2-5 for the parts outside the CDR3, the full variable domain is GAGVSQSPSNKVTEKGKDVELRCDPISGHTALYWYRQSLGQGLEFLIYFQGNSAPDKSGLPSDRFSAERTGGSVSTLTIQRTQQEDSAVYLCASSPNRGKETQYFGPGTRLLVL.